The present T cell receptor beta chain was sequenced within a study of blood T cell repertoires in COVID-19. The table came from immunoSEQ multiplex PCR; TCRdb's copy has only in-frame clones and leaves some out. The table lists about 65,000 clones, about 94% of them singletons, with about 3% in the top ten. Trimming removed 6 bases from V and 5 bases from J; junction bases left unmatched: 7. This CDR3 contains 14 residues. From germline, CDR1 is MNHEY and CDR2 SVGAGI. Sequenced: peripheral blood. The J gene is TRBJ1-5, the V gene TRBV6-5; 7 bases fit TRBD1. The clonotype was recovered from a man between 65 and 80 years old with active COVID-19. CDR3 loop: CASRGQEVYQPQHF. CDR3 coding DNA: TGTGCCAGCAGAGGACAGGAGGTGTATCAGCCCCAGCATTTT.